These 18 T cell receptor beta chains were all obtained from the same sample, sequenced in a study of blood T cell repertoires in COVID-19. The table came from immunoSEQ multiplex PCR; TCRdb's copy has only in-frame clones and leaves some out. The sample includes about 350,000 clones, 85% to 90% of them seen just once. What was sequenced was PBMCs or T cells enriched from blood (not recorded which). Receptors originate from a woman aged 25 to 39 who had been exposed to COVID-19.

The chain uses TRBV7-9 and TRBJ2-7; no clear D gene. Germline V lookup: CDR1 SEHNR, CDR2 FQNEAQ (reference sequence). V gave up 1 base and J gave up 4 bases, with 5 bases separating them. The CDR3 sequence is 12 residues long. CDR3: CASSLDWYEQYF. The DNA of the CDR3 is TGTGCCAGCAGCTTAGACTGGTACGAGCAGTACTTC.

J is TRBJ2-7 and V is TRBV19; 13 positions agree with TRBD2. The germline CDR1 and CDR2 sequences are LNHDA and SQIVND (reference sequence). V gave up 5 bases and J gave up 6 bases; unmatched junction bases: 25. The CDR3 has 21 amino acids. The CDR3 sequence: CASSPIYIGTGTSGKVGEQYF. DNA of the CDR3: TGTGCCAGTAGTCCTATATATATTGGCACAGGGACTAGCGGGAAAGTGGGCGAGCAGTACTTC.

The CDR3 DNA follows: TGTGCCAGCAGCTTAGGTTTGCGGCACACAGATACGCAGTATTTT. It specifies CASSLGLRHTDTQYF. J is TRBJ2-3 and V is TRBV7-9; D is unclear. In germline, CDR1 is SEHNR, CDR2 FQNEAQ (reference sequence). V lost 1 base, J lost 2 bases, and 10 bases lay in between. This CDR3 has 15 residues.

This chain uses TRBV7-3 with TRBJ2-7; 7 bases map to TRBD1. The ends lost 5 bases at V and 5 bases at J; junction bases unmatched: 9. The germline V gene encodes CDR1 SGHTA and CDR2 FQGTGA. The CDR3 spans 14 residues. The CDR3 sequence is CASSPTGKANEQYF. The CDR3 nucleotides are TGTGCCAGCAGCCCGACAGGGAAAGCCAACGAGCAGTACTTC.

This clone appeared a single time. V usage is TRBV3-1 (or the pseudogene TRBV3-2) and J usage is TRBJ2-1; D gene unclear. The ends were cut back, 4 bases at V and 8 bases at J, with 9 bases in the middle. Germline loops: CDR1 LGHDT, CDR2 YNNKEL (reference sequence). This CDR3 has 12 amino acids. In DNA, the CDR3 is TGTGCCAGCAGCCTCACGGAGCATGAGCAGTTCTTC. This gives the protein CASSLTEHEQFF.

The CDR3 coding sequence is TGCGCCAGCAGCTTGGCCGAGGGAGGCTACACCTTC. Protein product: CASSLAEGGYTF. V and J are TRBV5-1 and TRBJ1-2; D is uncertain. With 0 bases removed from V and 8 bases from J, the gap between germline ends came to 8 bases. The CDR3 runs to 12 residues. Germline V gives CDR1 SGHRS, CDR2 YFSETQ.

This sequence joins TRBV7-3 and TRBJ2-1; a possible D gene is TRBD2 (5 bases). Germline CDR1 is SGHTA and CDR2 is FQGTGA. V shed 5 bases and J shed 5 bases, with 10 bases lying between them. The CDR3 totals 13 residues. The CDR3 sequence: CASSQTRDNEQFF. As DNA, the CDR3 is TGTGCCAGCAGCCAAACGAGGGACAATGAGCAGTTCTTC.

The chain recombines TRBV15 with TRBJ2-7, with D possibly matching TRBD1 (5 bases). CDR3 length: 13 residues. The germline V gene encodes CDR1 LNHNV and CDR2 YYDKDF (reference sequence). Trimming removed 0 bases from V and 3 bases from J, with 6 bases in between. The CDR3 here is CATSRDRGYEQYF. CDR3 DNA: TGTGCCACCAGCAGAGATAGGGGCTACGAGCAGTACTTC.

The chain uses TRBV21-1 and TRBJ2-1; the D call in the table, TRBD2, was not verified against the DNA. TRBV21-1 is assigned pseudogene status. The CDR3 is 17 residues long. CDR3 sequence: CASSATRLASSLGVKFF. CDR3 in DNA: TGTGCCAGCAGCGCGACCCGACTAGCGTCTTCCCTGGGGGTAAAGTTCTTC.

J is TRBJ2-3 and V is TRBV6-5, with D possibly TRBD2 on 5 matching bases. The V end was cut by 10 bases, the J end by 8 bases, with 16 bases between. The CDR3 is 12 amino acids. Germline CDR1 MNHEY, CDR2 SVGAGI. The CDR3 reads CATRSGLGTQYF. The CDR3 region has the DNA TGTGCCACCCGATCGGGGTTGGGTACGCAGTATTTT.

This clone is a singleton in its sample. The V call is TRBV9, the J call TRBJ1-6; tentative D call: TRBD1 (5 bases). Germline lookup yields CDR1 SGDLS and CDR2 YYNGEE. V was shortened by 4 bases and J by 9 bases, with 17 bases between the two germline ends. The CDR3 totals 15 residues. This CDR3 reads CASSPSGGVASPLHF. The CDR3, as DNA: TGTGCCAGCAGCCCAAGCGGGGGGGTCGCTTCACCCCTCCACTTT.

The chain has TRBV20-1 and TRBJ1-6; 7 bases agree with TRBD1. The germline V gene encodes CDR1 DFQATT and CDR2 SNEGSKA (reference sequence). Germline trimming cut 3 bases from V and 9 bases from J; bases unmatched to any gene: 11. The CDR3 runs to 15 residues. The CDR3: CSASFPQGISSPLHF. The CDR3 DNA follows: TGCAGTGCTAGTTTTCCACAGGGGATCAGTTCACCCCTCCACTTT.

The J gene is TRBJ1-5, the V gene TRBV10-2; D may be TRBD1 (6 bases). Trimming removed 7 bases at V and 0 bases at J, with 13 bases between. Per germline, CDR1 WSHSY and CDR2 SAAADI. The CDR3 length is 15 residues. In DNA, the CDR3 is TGCGCCAGCACCCCGACAGGTTATAGCAATCAGCCCCAGCATTTT. As protein: CASTPTGYSNQPQHF.

This clone showed up just a few times. The rearrangement links TRBV14 to TRBJ2-7; a weak D match, TRBD1 (5 bases). The germline V gene has CDR1 SGHDN and CDR2 FVKESK. CDR3 size: 17 residues. V lost 2 bases and J lost 2, with 19 bases in between. DNA of the CDR3: TGTGCCAGCAGCCAAACATTTTCGGACACACGTACCTACGAGCAGTACTTC. Protein sequence: CASSQTFSDTRTYEQYF.

This sequence joins TRBV19 and TRBJ1-3; D is uncertain. The V gene lost 6 bases and the J gene lost 1 base, with 10 bases spanning the gap. This CDR3 has 14 amino acids. The germline gives CDR1 LNHDA, CDR2 SQIVND (reference sequence). The CDR3 sequence is CASRTTGSGNTIYF. The CDR3 coding sequence is TGTGCCAGTAGAACCACGGGGTCTGGAAACACCATATATTTT.

The rearrangement links TRBV3-1 (or the pseudogene TRBV3-2) to TRBJ2-7; 9 nucleotides line up with TRBD1. The ends lost 2 bases at V and 0 bases at J; junction bases unmatched: 5. Looked up from germline, CDR1 is LGHDT and CDR2 is YNNKEL (reference sequence). The CDR3 loop spans 16 amino acids. The CDR3 loop is CASSQRDRDPSYEQYF. CDR3 DNA sequence: TGTGCCAGCAGCCAAAGGGACAGGGACCCCTCCTACGAGCAGTACTTC.

The chain combines TRBV6-5 with TRBJ1-2; 7 positions agree with TRBD1. V shed 7 bases and J 8 bases; nucleotides not matched to a gene: 7. The CDR3 extends over 12 amino acids. The V gene's germline CDR1 is MNHEY and CDR2 SVGAGI. The CDR3 region is CASTQTGSGYTF. CDR3 bases: TGTGCCAGCACCCAGACAGGGTCCGGCTACACCTTC.

The V call is TRBV27, the J call TRBJ2-3; TRBD2 agrees at 9 bases. The CDR3 length is 17 residues. J lost 2 bases, V lost 6 bases, and 12 bases had no gene match. From germline, CDR1 is MNHEY and CDR2 SMNVEV (reference sequence). Written as DNA, the CDR3 is TGTGCCAGCAGCCCCCCCGGGCTAGCGGGGATCACAGATACGCAGTATTTT. Translating it yields CASSPPGLAGITDTQYF.